The 13 T cell receptor beta chains given below trace back to one sample, sequenced in a study of blood T cells in healthy people across ages. Next came a second PCR, run for roughly 7 to 12 cycles, which used a sample-barcoded 5' primer along with a J-beta primer mix. A single record per CDR3 protein comes from TCRdb applying MiXCR to the 5' RACE reads. The sample lists over a million distinct CDR3 sequences, about 23% occurring once. These data are also associated with another study on T cells of mothers and their children.

The sequenced material came from blood. These receptors were taken from a girl under 10 years old in good health.

This clonotype was seen only a few times. CDR3 in amino acids: CASSALGSQETQYF. As DNA, the CDR3 is TGTGCCAGCAGCGCCCTTGGAAGTCAAGAGACCCAGTACTTC. The genes are TRBV7-2 and TRBJ2-5, with D unresolved. The germline CDR1 and CDR2 sequences are SGHTA and FQGNSA. V lost 5 bases to trimming and J lost 2 bases, with 12 bases between them. This CDR3 has 14 residues.

This clonotype was seen a handful of times. This sequence joins TRBV4-1 and TRBJ2-5, with TRBD2 identical over 8 bases. The last part of the DNA fits TRBJ2-7 better; the J call may be wrong. From germline, CDR1 is MGHRA and CDR2 YSYEKL. The CDR3 loop spans 15 amino acids. This CDR3 reads CASSQLNLAGYEQYF. The DNA for the CDR3 is TGCGCCAGCAGCCAACTGAATCTAGCGGGCTACGAGCAGTACTTC.

The chain is built from TRBV27 and TRBJ2-5; D might be TRBD2 (5 bases). Matching the DNA end better, TRBJ2-1 makes the J call doubtful. Germline lookup yields CDR1 MNHEY and CDR2 SMNVEV (reference sequence). The CDR3 spans 15 residues. The CDR3 coding sequence is TGTGCCAGCAGTTTATTTATCGGAGGTGGGTCTGAGCAGTTCTTC. Translated: CASSLFIGGGSEQFF.

The V gene is TRBV7-2, the J gene TRBJ2-3; no reliable D call. Germline-derived CDR1 and CDR2 are SGHTA and FQGNSA. Between the trimmed V and J ends, which lost 3 bases and 8 bases, there was a span of 18 bases. This CDR3 spans 15 amino acids. The CDR3 sequence is CASSLRIGSPGTQYF. Here the CDR3 DNA reads TGTGCCAGCAGCTTGAGGATCGGTAGCCCGGGTACGCAGTATTTT.

The chain carries TRBV12-5 and TRBJ1-6; 7 nucleotides match TRBD1. The CDR3 is 21 residues long. V lost 3 bases to trimming and J lost 7 bases; unmatched junction nucleotides: 24. CDR1 and CDR2 from the germline V gene are LGHNT and FRNRAP. CDR3 in DNA: TGTGCTAGTGGTTTTACCATGGCGGCAGGGGGAGGAATAGGGCAGAATTCACCCCTCCACTTT. Encoded protein: CASGFTMAAGGGIGQNSPLHF.

This clonotype was seen a handful of times. The chain joins TRBV7-9 to TRBJ2-7; maybe TRBD1 (5 bases). There are 15 residues in the CDR3. Per the germline V gene, CDR1 is SEHNR and CDR2 is FQNEAQ (reference sequence). Trimming took off 5 bases at V and 2 bases at J, with 16 bases between the two ends. In nucleotides, the CDR3 is TGTGCCAGCAGCGCACAGGTACAGGATACCTACGAGCAGTACTTC. It codes for CASSAQVQDTYEQYF.

The chain employs TRBV11-1 and TRBJ1-2; D call uncertain. V was pared by 3 bases and J by 8 bases, with 10 bases between. Germline V lookup: CDR1 SGHAT, CDR2 FQDESV (reference sequence). The CDR3 is made up of 12 amino acids. The DNA for the CDR3 is TGTGCCAGCAGCTTGCAAGAGGCCGGCTACACCTTC. Amino acids: CASSLQEAGYTF.

This clonotype has just a few counts. Compared with germline, one end of the junction differs, possibly owing to a read error. This sequence joins TRBV12-3 or TRBV12-4 and TRBJ2-4, with D possibly being TRBD1 (6 bases). This CDR3 spans 15 amino acids. In DNA form, the CDR3 reads TGTGCTAGCAGTTCGGACAGCCTAGCCAAAAACATTCAGTACTTC. It codes for CASSSDSLAKNIQYF.

The chain has TRBV7-2 and TRBJ2-3; 15 nucleotides line up with TRBD2. Germline V CDR1 and CDR2: SGHTA, FQGNSA. This CDR3 has 19 amino acids. V shed 1 base, J shed 1 base, and the junction held 6 bases outside the gene matches. CDR3 coding DNA: TGTGCCAGCAGCTTAGGGGAGGGACTAGCGGGGGGAGGCACAGATACGCAGTATTTT. Translation: CASSLGEGLAGGGTDTQYF.

This clonotype was counted between two and nine times. The chain employs TRBV6-5 and TRBJ1-2, with TRBD1 as a possible D gene (5 bases). In germline, CDR1 is MNHEY, CDR2 SVGAGI. The CDR3 has 14 amino acids. Trimming stripped 6 bases from V and 7 bases from J, with 18 bases between. The CDR3 loop is CASRVFGTNGGYTF. Here the CDR3 DNA reads TGTGCCAGCAGAGTTTTCGGGACTAATGGTGGCTACACCTTC.

A few counts support this clonotype. CDR3 residues: CASPEGIAGGLKNEQFF. DNA of the CDR3: TGTGCCAGCCCTGAGGGAATAGCGGGGGGGTTAAAGAATGAGCAGTTCTTC. V usage is TRBV2 and J usage is TRBJ2-5, with TRBD2 matching over 11 bases. The tail of the sequence fits TRBJ2-1 better, so the J call may be wrong. The CDR3 is 17 amino acids. Germline values: CDR1 SNHLY, CDR2 FYNNEI.

This clonotype was counted a few times. The chain couples TRBV28 to TRBJ2-2; 12 nucleotides match TRBD2. V dropped 10 bases and J dropped 7; count of bases not matched to a gene: 10. Germline CDR1 MDHEN, CDR2 SYDVKM. The CDR3 totals 15 residues. This CDR3 reads CATLAGGESSGELFF. The CDR3 DNA sequence: TGTGCCACCCTAGCGGGAGGGGAGTCTAGCGGGGAGCTGTTTTTT.

This chain uses TRBV29-1 with TRBJ2-3; weak D call: TRBD2 (5 bases). V lost 5 bases, J lost 6 bases, and 15 bases lay in between. The CDR3 contains 13 residues. CDR1 is SQVTM and CDR2 is ANQGSEA in the germline V gene. CDR3 nucleotide sequence: TGCAGCGTTCGGGTGGGAGTCTCCGATACGCAGTATTTT. Translated, it gives CSVRVGVSDTQYF.